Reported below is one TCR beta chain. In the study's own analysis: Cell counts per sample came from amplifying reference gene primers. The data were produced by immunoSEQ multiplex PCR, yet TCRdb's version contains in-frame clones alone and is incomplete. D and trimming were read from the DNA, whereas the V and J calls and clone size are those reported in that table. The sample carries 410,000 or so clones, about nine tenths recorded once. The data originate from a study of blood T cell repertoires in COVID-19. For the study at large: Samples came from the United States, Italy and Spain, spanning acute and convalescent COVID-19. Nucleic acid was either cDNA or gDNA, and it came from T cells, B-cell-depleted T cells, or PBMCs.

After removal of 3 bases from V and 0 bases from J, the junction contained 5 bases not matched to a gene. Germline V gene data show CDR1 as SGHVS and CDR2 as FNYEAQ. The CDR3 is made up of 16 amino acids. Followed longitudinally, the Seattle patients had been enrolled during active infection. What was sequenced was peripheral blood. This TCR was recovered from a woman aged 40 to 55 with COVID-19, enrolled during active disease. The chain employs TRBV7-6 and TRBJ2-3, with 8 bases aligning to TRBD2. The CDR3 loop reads CASSLRGAGSTDTQYF. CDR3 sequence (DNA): TGTGCCAGCAGCTTGCGGGGGGCAGGTAGCACAGATACGCAGTATTTT. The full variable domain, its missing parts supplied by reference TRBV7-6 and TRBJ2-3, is GAGVSQSPRYKVTKRGQDVALRCDPISGHVSLYWYRQALGQGPEFLTYFNYEAQQDKSGLPNDRFSAERPEGSISTLTIQRTEQRDSAMYRCASSLRGAGSTDTQYFGPGTRLTVL.